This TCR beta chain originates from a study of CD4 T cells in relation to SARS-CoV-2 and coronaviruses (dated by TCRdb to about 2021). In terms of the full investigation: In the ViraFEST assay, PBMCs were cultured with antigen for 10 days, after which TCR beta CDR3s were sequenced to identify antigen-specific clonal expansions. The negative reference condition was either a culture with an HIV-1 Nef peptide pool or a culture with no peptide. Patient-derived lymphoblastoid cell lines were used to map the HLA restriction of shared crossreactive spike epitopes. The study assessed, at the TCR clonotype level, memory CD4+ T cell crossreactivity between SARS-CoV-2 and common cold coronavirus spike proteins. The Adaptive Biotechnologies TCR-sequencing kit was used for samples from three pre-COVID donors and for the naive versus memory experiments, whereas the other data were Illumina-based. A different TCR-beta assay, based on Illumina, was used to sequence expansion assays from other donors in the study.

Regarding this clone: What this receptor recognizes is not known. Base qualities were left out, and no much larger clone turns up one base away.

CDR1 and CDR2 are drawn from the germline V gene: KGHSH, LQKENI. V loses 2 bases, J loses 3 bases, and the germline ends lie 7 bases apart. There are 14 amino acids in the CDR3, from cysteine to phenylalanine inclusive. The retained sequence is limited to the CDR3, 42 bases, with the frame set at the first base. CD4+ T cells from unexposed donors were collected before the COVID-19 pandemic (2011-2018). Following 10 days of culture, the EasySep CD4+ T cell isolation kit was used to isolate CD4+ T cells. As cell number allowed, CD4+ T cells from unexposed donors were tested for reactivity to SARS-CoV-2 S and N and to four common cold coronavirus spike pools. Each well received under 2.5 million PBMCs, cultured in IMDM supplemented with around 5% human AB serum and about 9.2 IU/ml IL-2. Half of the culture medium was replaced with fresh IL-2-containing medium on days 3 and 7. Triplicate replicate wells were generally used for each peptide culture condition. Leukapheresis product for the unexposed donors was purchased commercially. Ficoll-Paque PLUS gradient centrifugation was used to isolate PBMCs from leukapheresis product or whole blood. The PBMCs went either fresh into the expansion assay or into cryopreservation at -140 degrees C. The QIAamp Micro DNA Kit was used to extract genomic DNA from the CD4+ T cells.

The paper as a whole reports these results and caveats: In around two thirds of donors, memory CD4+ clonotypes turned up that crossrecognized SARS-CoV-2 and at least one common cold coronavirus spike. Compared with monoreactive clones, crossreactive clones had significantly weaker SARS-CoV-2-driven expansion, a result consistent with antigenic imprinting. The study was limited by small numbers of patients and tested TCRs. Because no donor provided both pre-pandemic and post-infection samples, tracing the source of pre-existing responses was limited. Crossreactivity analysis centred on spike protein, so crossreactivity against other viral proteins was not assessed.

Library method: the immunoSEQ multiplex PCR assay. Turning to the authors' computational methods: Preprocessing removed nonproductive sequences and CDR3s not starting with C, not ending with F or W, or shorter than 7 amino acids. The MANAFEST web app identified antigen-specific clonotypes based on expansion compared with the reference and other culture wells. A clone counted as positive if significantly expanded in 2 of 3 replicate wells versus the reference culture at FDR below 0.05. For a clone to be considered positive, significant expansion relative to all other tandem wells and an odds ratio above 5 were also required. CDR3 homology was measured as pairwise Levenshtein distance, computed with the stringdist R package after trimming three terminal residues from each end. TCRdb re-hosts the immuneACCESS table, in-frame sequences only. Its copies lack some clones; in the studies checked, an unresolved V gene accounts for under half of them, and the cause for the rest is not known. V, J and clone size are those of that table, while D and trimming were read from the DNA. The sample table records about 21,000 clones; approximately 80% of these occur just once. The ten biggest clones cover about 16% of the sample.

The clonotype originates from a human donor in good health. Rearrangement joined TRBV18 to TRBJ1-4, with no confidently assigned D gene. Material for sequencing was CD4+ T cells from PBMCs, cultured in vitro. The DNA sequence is TGTGCCAGCTCACCATTCCAGTCTAATGAAAAACTGTTTTTT. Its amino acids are CASSPFQSNEKLFF.